The subject of this entry is one T cell receptor (beta chain). Cohort 3 donors counted as recovered after two negative PCRs, clearance, or resolved symptoms. The CDR3 length is 14 residues. CDR1 is SQVTM and CDR2 is ANQGSEA in the germline V gene. V shed 1 base and J shed 8 bases, with 15 bases lying between them. This specimen comes from a study of blood T cell repertoires in COVID-19. Measured with immunoSEQ multiplex PCR; TCRdb has only the in-frame clones, and not every one. The data show roughly 400,000 clones, with about 86% seen just once and approximately 10% held by the top ten. The sequence derives from a woman aged 45 to 65 who had recovered from COVID-19. The material sequenced was PBMCs or T cells enriched from blood (not recorded which). This chain links TRBV29-1 with TRBJ2-1; weak D call: TRBD1 (6 bases). The CDR3 bases are TGCAGCGTTGAAGGATATGACAGGTACGATGAGCAGTTCTTC. This codes for CSVEGYDRYDEQFF.